The entry below describes one T cell receptor beta chain. The data originate from a study of naive and memory T cell subsets. CDR1 and CDR2 from the germline V gene are SGHRS and YFSETQ. The CDR3 spans 13 residues. The V end lost 3 bases, the J end lost 8 bases, and 14 bases lay between the germline ends. Both TRBC1 and TRBC2 were covered by a beta constant-region primer of two equimolar oligonucleotides. TCRdb itself ran the UMI-ligation and nested PCR reads through MiXCR, one entry per CDR3 protein. Here the sample spans under 40,000 distinct CDR3 sequences, more than 10% being singletons. The sequence was collected from a human donor in good health. The sequenced material came from effector memory CD4+ T cells from blood. The subset was: effector memory, CD45RA- CD27-. The chain couples TRBV5-1 to TRBJ1-2; D not resolved. For the CDR3, the DNA is TGCGCCAGCAGCTCGAGGAGTTCTAGCGGCTACACCTTC. It codes for CASSSRSSSGYTF.